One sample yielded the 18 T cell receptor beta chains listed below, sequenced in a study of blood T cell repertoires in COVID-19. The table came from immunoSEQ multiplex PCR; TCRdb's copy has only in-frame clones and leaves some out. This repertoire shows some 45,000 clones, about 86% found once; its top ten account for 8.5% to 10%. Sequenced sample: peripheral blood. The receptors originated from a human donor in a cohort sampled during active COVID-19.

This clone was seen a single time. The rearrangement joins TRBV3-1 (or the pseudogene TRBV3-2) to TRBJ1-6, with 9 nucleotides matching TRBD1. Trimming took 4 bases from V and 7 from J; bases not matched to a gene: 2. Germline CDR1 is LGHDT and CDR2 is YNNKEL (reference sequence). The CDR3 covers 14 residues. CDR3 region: CASSLGQGNSPLHF. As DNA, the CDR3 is TGTGCCAGCAGCCTAGGACAGGGGAATTCACCCCTCCACTTT.

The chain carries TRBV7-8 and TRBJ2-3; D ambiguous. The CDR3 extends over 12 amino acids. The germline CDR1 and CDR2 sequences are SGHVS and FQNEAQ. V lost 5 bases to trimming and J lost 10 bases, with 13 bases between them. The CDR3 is CASSPSTIAQYF. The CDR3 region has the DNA TGTGCCAGCAGCCCCAGTACGATTGCGCAGTATTTT. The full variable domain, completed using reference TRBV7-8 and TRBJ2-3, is GAGVSQSPRYKVAKRGQDVALRCDPISGHVSLFWYQQALGQGPEFLTYFQNEAQLDKSGLPSDRFFAERPEGSVSTLKIQRTQQEDSAVYLCASSPSTIAQYFGPGTRLTVL.

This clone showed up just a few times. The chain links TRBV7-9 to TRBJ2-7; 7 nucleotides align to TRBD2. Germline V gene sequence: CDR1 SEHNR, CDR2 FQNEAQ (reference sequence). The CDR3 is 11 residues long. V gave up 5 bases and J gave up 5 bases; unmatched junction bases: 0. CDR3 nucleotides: TGTGCCAGCAGCGCGGGGGACGAGCAGTACTTC. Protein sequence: CASSAGDEQYF.

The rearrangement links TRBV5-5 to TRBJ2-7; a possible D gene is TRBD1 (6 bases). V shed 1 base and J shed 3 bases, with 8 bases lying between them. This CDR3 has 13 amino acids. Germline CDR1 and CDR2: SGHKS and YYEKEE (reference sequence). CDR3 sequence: CASSLTGIYEQYF. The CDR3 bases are TGTGCCAGCAGCTTGACAGGGATCTACGAGCAGTACTTC. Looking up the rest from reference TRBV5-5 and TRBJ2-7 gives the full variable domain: DAGVTQSPTHLIKTRGQQVTLRCSPISGHKSVSWYQQVLGQGPQFIFQYYEKEERGRGNFPDRFSARQFPNYSSELNVNALLLGDSALYLCASSLTGIYEQYFGPGTRLTVT.

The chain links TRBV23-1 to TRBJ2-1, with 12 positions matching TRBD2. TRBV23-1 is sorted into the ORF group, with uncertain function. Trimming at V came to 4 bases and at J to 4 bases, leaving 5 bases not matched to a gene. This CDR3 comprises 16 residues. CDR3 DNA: TGCGCCAGCAGTCCACCTAGCGGGGGGGGATACAATGAGCAGTTCTTC. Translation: CASSPPSGGGYNEQFF.

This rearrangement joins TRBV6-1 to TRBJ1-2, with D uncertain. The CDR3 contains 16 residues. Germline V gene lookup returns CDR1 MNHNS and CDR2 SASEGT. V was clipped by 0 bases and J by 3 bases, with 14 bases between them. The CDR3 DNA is TGTGCCAGCAGTGAAGCGCTTTCCGCTAGCTACTATGGCTACACCTTC. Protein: CASSEALSASYYGYTF.

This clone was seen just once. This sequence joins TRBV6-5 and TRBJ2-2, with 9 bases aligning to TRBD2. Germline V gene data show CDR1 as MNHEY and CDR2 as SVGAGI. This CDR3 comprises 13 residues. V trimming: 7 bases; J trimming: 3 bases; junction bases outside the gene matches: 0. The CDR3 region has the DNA TGTGCCAGCAAGCGGGGGGACACCGGGGAGCTGTTTTTT. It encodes CASKRGDTGELFF.

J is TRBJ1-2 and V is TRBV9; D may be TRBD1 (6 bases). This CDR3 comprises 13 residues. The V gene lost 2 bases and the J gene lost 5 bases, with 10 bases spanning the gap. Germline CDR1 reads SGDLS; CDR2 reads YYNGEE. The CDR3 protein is CASSVGARYGYTF. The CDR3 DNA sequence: TGTGCCAGCAGCGTGGGGGCGAGGTATGGCTACACCTTC.

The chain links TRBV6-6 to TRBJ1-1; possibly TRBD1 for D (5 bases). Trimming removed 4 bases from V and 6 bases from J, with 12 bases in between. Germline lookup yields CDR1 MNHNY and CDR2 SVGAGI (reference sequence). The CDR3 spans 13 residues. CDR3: CASSFREAAEAFF. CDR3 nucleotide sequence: TGTGCCAGCAGTTTCAGGGAGGCGGCTGAAGCTTTCTTT.

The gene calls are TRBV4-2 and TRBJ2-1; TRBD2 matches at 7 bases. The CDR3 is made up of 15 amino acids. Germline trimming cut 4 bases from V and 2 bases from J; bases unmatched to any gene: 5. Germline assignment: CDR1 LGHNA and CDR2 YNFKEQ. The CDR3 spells CASSPGGPAYNEQFF. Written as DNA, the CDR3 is TGTGCCAGCAGCCCGGGGGGACCTGCCTACAATGAGCAGTTCTTC.

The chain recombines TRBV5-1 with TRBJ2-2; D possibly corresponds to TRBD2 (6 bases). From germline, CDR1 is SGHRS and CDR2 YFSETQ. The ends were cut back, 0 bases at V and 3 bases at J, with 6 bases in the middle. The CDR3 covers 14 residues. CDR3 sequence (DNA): TGCGCCAGCAGCTTGGGGGACTACACCGGGGAGCTGTTTTTT. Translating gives CASSLGDYTGELFF.

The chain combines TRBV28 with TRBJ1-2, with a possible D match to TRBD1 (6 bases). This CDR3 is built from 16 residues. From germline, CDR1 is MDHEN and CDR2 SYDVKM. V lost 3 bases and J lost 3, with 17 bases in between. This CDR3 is CASSFYFSDSYYGYTF. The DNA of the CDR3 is TGTGCCAGCAGTTTCTATTTCTCGGACAGCTACTATGGCTACACCTTC.

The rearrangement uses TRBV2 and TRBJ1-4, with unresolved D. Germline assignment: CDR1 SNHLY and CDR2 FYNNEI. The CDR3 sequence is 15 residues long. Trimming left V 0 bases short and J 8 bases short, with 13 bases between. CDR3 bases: TGTGCCAGCAGTGAAGCGCGGGCAGGCGAGGAAAAACTGTTTTTT. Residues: CASSEARAGEEKLFF.

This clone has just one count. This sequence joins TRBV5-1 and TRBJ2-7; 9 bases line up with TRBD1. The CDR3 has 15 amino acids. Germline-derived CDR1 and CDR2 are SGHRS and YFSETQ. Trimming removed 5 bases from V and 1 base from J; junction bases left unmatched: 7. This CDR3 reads CASRPTGGTSYEQYF. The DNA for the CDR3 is TGCGCCAGCAGGCCGACAGGGGGTACTTCCTACGAGCAGTACTTC.

Here the CDR3 reads CSAAHRQPYEQYF. The CDR3 DNA reads as TGCAGCGCTGCTCACAGACAGCCCTACGAGCAGTACTTC. This rearrangement joins TRBV29-1 to TRBJ2-7, with a weak D call TRBD1 (5 bases). The CDR3 consists of 13 residues. CDR1 and CDR2 (germline): SQVTM, ANQGSEA. V lost 7 bases to trimming and J lost 2 bases, with 15 bases between them.

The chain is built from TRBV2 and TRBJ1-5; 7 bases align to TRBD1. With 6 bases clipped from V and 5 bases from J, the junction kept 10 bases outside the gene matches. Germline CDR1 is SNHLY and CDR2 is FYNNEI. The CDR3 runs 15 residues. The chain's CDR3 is CASRDRDSPYQPQHF. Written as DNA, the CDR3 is TGTGCCAGCAGGGACCGGGACAGCCCTTATCAGCCCCAGCATTTT.

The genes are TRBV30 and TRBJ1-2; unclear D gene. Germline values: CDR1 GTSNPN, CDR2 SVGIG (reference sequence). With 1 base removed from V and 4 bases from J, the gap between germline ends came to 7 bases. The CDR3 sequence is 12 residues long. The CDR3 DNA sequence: TGTGCCTGGAGTGACGGTGCCTATGGCTACACCTTC. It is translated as CAWSDGAYGYTF.

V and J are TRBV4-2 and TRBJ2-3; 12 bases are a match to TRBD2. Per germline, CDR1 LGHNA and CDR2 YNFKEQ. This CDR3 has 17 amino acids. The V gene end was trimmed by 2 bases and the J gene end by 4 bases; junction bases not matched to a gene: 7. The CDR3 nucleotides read TGTGCCAGCAGCCAAAGGGCTAGCGGGGGGGCCGCAGATACGCAGTATTTT. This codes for CASSQRASGGAADTQYF.